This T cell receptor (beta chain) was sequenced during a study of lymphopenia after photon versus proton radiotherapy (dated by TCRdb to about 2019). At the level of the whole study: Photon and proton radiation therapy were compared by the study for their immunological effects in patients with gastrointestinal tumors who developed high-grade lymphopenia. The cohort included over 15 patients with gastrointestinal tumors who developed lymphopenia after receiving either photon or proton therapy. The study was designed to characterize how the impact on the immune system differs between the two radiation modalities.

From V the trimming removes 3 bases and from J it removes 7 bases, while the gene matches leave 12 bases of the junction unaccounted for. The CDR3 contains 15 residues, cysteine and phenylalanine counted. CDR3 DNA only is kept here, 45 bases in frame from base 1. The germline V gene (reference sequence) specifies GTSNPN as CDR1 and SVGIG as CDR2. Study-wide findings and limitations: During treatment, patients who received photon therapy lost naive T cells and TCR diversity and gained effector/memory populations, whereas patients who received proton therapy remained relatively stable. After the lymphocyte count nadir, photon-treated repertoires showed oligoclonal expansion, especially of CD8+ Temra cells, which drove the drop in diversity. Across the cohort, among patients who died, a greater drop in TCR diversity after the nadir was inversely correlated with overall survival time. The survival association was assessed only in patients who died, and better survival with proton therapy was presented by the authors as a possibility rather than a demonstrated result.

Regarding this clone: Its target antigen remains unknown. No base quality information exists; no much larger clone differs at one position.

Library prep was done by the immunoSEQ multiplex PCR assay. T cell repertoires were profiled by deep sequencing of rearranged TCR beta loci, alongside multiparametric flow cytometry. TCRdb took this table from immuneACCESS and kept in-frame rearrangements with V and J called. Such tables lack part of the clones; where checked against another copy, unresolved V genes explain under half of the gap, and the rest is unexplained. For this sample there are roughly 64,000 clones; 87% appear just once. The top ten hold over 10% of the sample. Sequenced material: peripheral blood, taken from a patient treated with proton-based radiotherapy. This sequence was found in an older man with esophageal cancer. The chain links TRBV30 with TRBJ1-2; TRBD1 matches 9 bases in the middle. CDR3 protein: CAWRRPGQGTGGYTF. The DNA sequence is TGTGCCTGGAGACGTCCGGGACAGGGAACCGGTGGCTACACCTTC.